This TCR beta chain derives from a study of CD4 T cells in relation to SARS-CoV-2 and coronaviruses. Study-wide context: TCR beta CDR3s were sequenced after 10-day antigen culture of PBMCs.

Some clones are missing from TCRdb's copy, which holds only in-frame ones; the method was immunoSEQ multiplex PCR. The sample shows 20,000 to 25,000 clones, approximately 80% of them seen only once. CD4+ T cells from unexposed donors were obtained before the COVID-19 pandemic (2011-2018). The cells were cultured for about ten days before CD4+ T cells were isolated. Concerning this clone: Its antigen is not identified.

This receptor was identified in a human donor in good health. The source material was CD4+ T cells from PBMCs, cultured in vitro.

CDR3 sequence (DNA): TGTGCCAGCAGCCAAATGATTAATGAAAAACTGTTTTTT. This sequence encodes CASSQMINEKLFF. V gene TRBV14 combines with J gene TRBJ1-4; no reliable D call. Between the trimmed V and J ends, which lost 2 bases and 4 bases, there was a span of 5 bases. CDR3 size: 13 residues. CDR1 SGHDN and CDR2 FVKESK come from the germline V gene.